A single sample gave rise to the 14 T cell receptor beta chains below, sequenced in a study of cytomegalovirus exposure and HLA in healthy donors. The PCR ran on 60 Vbeta and 13 Jbeta primers. Clones were sequenced by immunoSEQ multiplex PCR, and TCRdb holds only the in-frame ones, with some missing. In the table there are under 200,000 clones, around three quarters of which are singletons. The sample was PBMCs. The receptors were sampled from a woman aged 45 to 65 in good health and CMV-seronegative.

V and J are TRBV18 and TRBJ1-1; TRBD1 matches 7 bases. The CDR3 spans 19 residues. V dropped 6 bases and J dropped 2; count of bases not matched to a gene: 21. In germline, CDR1 is KGHSH, CDR2 LQKENI. The CDR3 region is CASSLTSTGGRGVNTEAFF. The CDR3 region has the DNA TGTGCCAGCTCCCTAACTTCGACCGGCGGCAGGGGGGTCAACACTGAAGCTTTCTTT.

V is TRBV9 and J is TRBJ2-3; a possible D gene is TRBD1 (6 bases). This CDR3 is built from 17 residues. The V gene's germline CDR1 is SGDLS and CDR2 YYNGEE. V lost 2 bases to trimming and J lost 0 bases, with 16 bases between them. CDR3: CASSVSQGTPSTDTQYF. Written as DNA, the CDR3 is TGTGCCAGCAGCGTGTCACAGGGCACCCCGAGCACAGATACGCAGTATTTT.

This rearrangement joins TRBV15 to TRBJ2-3; 9 bases are a match to TRBD2. Germline-derived CDR1 and CDR2 are LNHNV and YYDKDF (reference sequence). The CDR3 is 16 amino acids. V lost 0 bases to trimming and J lost 3 bases; unmatched junction nucleotides: 4. In DNA, the CDR3 is TGTGCCACCAGCAGAGATGCGGGAGGGGAAACAGATACGCAGTATTTT. This translates into CATSRDAGGETDTQYF.

With regard to this clone: At one boundary the junction diverges from the germline segment, which might be a read error. The rearrangement joins TRBV30 to TRBJ2-1; D call uncertain. Germline V gene data show CDR1 as GTSNPN and CDR2 as SVGIG (reference sequence). The CDR3 consists of 15 residues. CDR3 nucleotide sequence: TGTGCCTGGAGTGTAATCATGGCCGTATACAGTGAGCAGTTCTTC. It encodes CAWSVIMAVYSEQFF.

There are a few counts of this clone. The chain uses TRBV7-6 and TRBJ2-1; the match to TRBD2 covers 8 bases. Germline V lookup: CDR1 SGHVS, CDR2 FNYEAQ. The length of the CDR3 is 16 residues. With 1 base clipped from V and 3 bases from J, the junction kept 5 bases outside the gene matches. CDR3 residues: CASSLGASGGYNEQFF. The CDR3 bases are TGTGCCAGCAGCTTAGGTGCGAGCGGGGGCTACAATGAGCAGTTCTTC.

The J gene is TRBJ2-7, the V gene TRBV7-9; 7 positions match TRBD1. There are 17 residues in the CDR3. Germline CDR1 SEHNR, CDR2 FQNEAQ (reference sequence). J was trimmed by 5 bases and V by 4 bases; bases with no gene match: 17. CDR3 bases: TGTGCCAGCAGCTCAGACGCCGAGACAGGGTTTCCCCACGAGCAGTACTTC. It encodes CASSSDAETGFPHEQYF.

This chain links TRBV15 with TRBJ2-4; 12 positions match TRBD2. Unmatched junction bases numbered 11, after V lost 3 bases and J lost 5 bases. From germline, CDR1 is LNHNV and CDR2 YYDKDF (reference sequence). The CDR3 is 18 amino acids. CDR3: CATSSVLAGGPRENIQYF. The CDR3 DNA sequence: TGTGCCACCAGCAGTGTCCTAGCGGGAGGGCCTAGGGAAAACATTCAGTACTTC.

This clone was seen only once. The CDR3 spells CASRSGTGDPYEQYF. The CDR3 DNA is TGTGCCAGCAGGTCCGGGACAGGGGATCCCTACGAGCAGTACTTC. The chain has TRBV6-5 and TRBJ2-7, with 10 bases lining up with TRBD1. This CDR3 has 15 amino acids. V lost 6 bases, J lost 2 bases, and 7 bases stayed unmatched. Germline assignment: CDR1 MNHEY and CDR2 SVGAGI.

This sequence joins TRBV11-2 and TRBJ2-1, with TRBD2 as a possible D gene (5 bases). This CDR3 has 16 amino acids. The germline V gene has CDR1 SGHAT and CDR2 FQNNGV. The ends were cut back, 1 base at V and 3 bases at J, with 13 bases in the middle. CDR3 coding DNA: TGTGCCAGCAGCTTAGTCGAGGGAGCGTACTACAATGAGCAGTTCTTC. This gives the protein CASSLVEGAYYNEQFF.

The V call is TRBV9, the J call TRBJ2-1; 8 nucleotides line up with TRBD2. This CDR3 contains 17 residues. With 3 bases clipped from V and 0 bases from J, the junction kept 8 bases outside the gene matches. Looked up from germline, CDR1 is SGDLS and CDR2 is YYNGEE. The CDR3 DNA reads as TGTGCCAGCAGCGCGAGGGGTAGCGGGGACTCCTACAATGAGCAGTTCTTC. Encoded protein: CASSARGSGDSYNEQFF.

The gene calls are TRBV5-4 and TRBJ2-7; tentatively, D is TRBD1 (6 bases). The CDR3 is 14 amino acids. Deletions cut 4 bases from V and 6 bases from J, with 17 bases between. Germline V gives CDR1 SGHNT, CDR2 YYREEE (reference sequence). CDR3 bases: TGTGCCAGCAGCCCGGTTACAGGGTATGGCGAGCAGTACTTC. This translates into CASSPVTGYGEQYF.

The chain couples TRBV6-5 to TRBJ1-5, with D possibly matching TRBD1 (5 bases). CDR3 length: 13 amino acids. The V end was cut by 5 bases, the J end by 7 bases, with 12 bases between. Per germline, CDR1 MNHEY and CDR2 SVGAGI. As DNA, the CDR3 is TGTGCCAGCAGTCACAGGAGGGAACAGCCCCAGCATTTT. As protein: CASSHRREQPQHF.

The rearrangement joins TRBV6-6 to TRBJ2-3, with 7 nucleotides matching TRBD2. CDR1 and CDR2 (germline): MNHNY, SVGAGI (reference sequence). The CDR3 runs to 13 residues. The trim removed 8 bases at V and 2 bases at J, leaving 4 bases unmatched. The CDR3 loop is CASLLAFTDTQYF. Here the CDR3 DNA reads TGTGCCAGCCTACTAGCGTTCACAGATACGCAGTATTTT.

The chain couples TRBV7-9 to TRBJ2-3, with 8 bases identical to TRBD2. The length of the CDR3 is 15 residues. CDR1 SEHNR and CDR2 FQNEAQ come from the germline V gene (reference sequence). V shed 1 base and J 4 bases; nucleotides not matched to a gene: 4. The CDR3 coding sequence is TGTGCCAGCAGCTTAGGGGGAGCGGGGGCAGATACGCAGTATTTT. It translates to CASSLGGAGADTQYF.